This T cell receptor (beta chain) was sequenced for a study of blood T cell repertoires in COVID-19. Study overall: The origin of the acute and convalescent COVID-19 samples was the United States, Italy and Spain.

Trimming took off 6 bases at V and 5 bases at J, with 9 bases between the two ends. Germline values: CDR1 SGHAT, CDR2 FQNNGV. The CDR3 length is 12 residues. Original data processing: Quantification of nucleated cells was approximated via reference gene primer amplification. TCRdb's table, derived via immunoSEQ multiplex PCR, lists solely in-frame clones and lacks some. The V and J calls and clone size are taken from that table; D and trimming were inferred from the DNA. The sample comprises 40,000 to 60,000 clones, about 83% of which are singletons, and about 1.6% rests with the top ten. This chain connects TRBV11-2 to TRBJ2-3; D might be TRBD1 (5 bases). The receptor was isolated from a man aged 45-65 years with acute or convalescent COVID-19. The source material was peripheral blood. The DNA for the CDR3 is TGTGCCAGCAGTTTCCAGGGAGATACGCAGTATTTT. As protein: CASSFQGDTQYF.